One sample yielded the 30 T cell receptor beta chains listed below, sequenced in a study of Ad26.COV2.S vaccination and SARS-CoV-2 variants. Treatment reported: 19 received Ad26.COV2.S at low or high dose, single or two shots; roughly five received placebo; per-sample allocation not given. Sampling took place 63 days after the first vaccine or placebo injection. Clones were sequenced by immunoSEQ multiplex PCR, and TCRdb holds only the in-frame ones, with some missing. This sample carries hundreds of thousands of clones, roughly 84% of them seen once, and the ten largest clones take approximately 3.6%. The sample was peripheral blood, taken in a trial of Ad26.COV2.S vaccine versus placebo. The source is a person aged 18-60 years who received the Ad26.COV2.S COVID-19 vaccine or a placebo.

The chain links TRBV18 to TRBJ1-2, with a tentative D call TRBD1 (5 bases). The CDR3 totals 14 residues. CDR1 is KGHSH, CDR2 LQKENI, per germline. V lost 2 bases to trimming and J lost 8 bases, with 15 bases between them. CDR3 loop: CASSPARGPEGYTF. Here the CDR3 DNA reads TGTGCCAGCTCACCAGCACGGGGCCCGGAAGGCTACACCTTC.

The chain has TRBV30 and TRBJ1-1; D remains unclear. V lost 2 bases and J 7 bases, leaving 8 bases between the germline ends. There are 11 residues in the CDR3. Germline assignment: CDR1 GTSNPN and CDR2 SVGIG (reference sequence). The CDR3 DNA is TGTGCCTGGAGTCGGCGTTTTGAAGCTTTCTTT. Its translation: CAWSRRFEAFF.

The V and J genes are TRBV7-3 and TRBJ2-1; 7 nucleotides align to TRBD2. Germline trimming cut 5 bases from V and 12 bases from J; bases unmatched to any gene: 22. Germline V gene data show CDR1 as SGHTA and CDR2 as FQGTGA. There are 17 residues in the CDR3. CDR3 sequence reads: CASSPPWTRVEAGMQFF. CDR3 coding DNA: TGTGCCAGCAGCCCTCCTTGGACGAGGGTCGAAGCGGGGATGCAGTTCTTC.

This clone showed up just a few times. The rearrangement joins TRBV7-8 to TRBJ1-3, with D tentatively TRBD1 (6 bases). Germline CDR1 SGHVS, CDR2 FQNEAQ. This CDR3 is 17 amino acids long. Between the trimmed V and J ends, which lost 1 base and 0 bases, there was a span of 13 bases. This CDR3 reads CASSLEQGYYSGNTIYF. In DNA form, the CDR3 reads TGTGCCAGCAGCTTAGAGCAGGGGTATTACTCTGGAAACACCATATATTTT.

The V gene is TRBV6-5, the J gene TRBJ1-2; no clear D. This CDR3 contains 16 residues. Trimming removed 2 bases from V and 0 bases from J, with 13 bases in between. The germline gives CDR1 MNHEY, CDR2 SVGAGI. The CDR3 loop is CASSYGSGRANYGYTF. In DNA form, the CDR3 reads TGTGCCAGCAGTTACGGGTCGGGCAGAGCTAACTATGGCTACACCTTC.

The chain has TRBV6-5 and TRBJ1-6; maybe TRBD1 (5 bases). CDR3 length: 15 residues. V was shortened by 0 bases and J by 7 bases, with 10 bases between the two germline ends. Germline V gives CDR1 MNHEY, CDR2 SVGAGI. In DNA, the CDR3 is TGTGCCAGCAGTTACTCTGACAGAAGGAATTCACCCCTCCACTTT. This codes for CASSYSDRRNSPLHF.

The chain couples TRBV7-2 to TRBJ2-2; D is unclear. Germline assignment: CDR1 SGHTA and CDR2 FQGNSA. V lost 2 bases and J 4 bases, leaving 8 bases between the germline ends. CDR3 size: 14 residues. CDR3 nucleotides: TGTGCCAGCAGCTTATTCTCCGGCACCGGGGAGCTGTTTTTT. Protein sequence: CASSLFSGTGELFF.

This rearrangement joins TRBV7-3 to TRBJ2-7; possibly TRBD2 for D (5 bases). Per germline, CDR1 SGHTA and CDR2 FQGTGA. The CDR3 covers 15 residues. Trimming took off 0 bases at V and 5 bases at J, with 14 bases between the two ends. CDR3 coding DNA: TGTGCCAGCAGCTTAACGACGGGGAAGGCGCACGAGCAGTACTTC. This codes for CASSLTTGKAHEQYF. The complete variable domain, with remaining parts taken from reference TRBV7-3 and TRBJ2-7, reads GAGVSQTPSNKVTEKGKYVELRCDPISGHTALYWYRQSLGQGPEFLIYFQGTGAADDSGLPNDRFFAVRPEGSVSTLKIQRTERGDSAVYLCASSLTTGKAHEQYFGPGTRLTVT.

CDR3 sequence: CAWRKGQGSFF. The CDR3 DNA sequence: TGTGCCTGGAGGAAGGGACAGGGTTCTTTCTTT. The chain uses TRBV30 and TRBJ1-1; 9 nucleotides align to TRBD1. The V and J ends lost 3 bases and 12 bases, in that order; junction bases with no gene match: 5. The CDR3 is made up of 11 amino acids. The germline V gene encodes CDR1 GTSNPN and CDR2 SVGIG (reference sequence).

The CDR3 loop reads CSVEGGTSTDTQYF. CDR3 coding DNA: TGCAGCGTTGAAGGGGGGACGAGCACAGATACGCAGTATTTT. The chain employs TRBV29-1 and TRBJ2-3; possibly TRBD1 or TRBD2 for D (5 bases each). The ends were cut back, 1 base at V and 0 bases at J, with 8 bases in the middle. This CDR3 has 14 residues. CDR1 and CDR2 from the germline V gene are SQVTM and ANQGSEA.

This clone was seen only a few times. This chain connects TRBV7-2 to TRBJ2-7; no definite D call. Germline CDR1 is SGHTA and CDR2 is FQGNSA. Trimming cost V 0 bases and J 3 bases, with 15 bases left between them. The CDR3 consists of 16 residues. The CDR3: CASSLAPALRNYEQYF. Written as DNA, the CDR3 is TGTGCCAGCAGCTTAGCCCCGGCCCTCCGGAACTACGAGCAGTACTTC.

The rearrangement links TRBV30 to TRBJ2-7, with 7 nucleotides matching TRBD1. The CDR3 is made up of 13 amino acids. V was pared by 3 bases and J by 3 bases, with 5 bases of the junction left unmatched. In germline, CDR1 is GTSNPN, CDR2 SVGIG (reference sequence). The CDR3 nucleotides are TGTGCCTGGAGAGACAGGGAAAACTACGAGCAGTACTTC. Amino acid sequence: CAWRDRENYEQYF.

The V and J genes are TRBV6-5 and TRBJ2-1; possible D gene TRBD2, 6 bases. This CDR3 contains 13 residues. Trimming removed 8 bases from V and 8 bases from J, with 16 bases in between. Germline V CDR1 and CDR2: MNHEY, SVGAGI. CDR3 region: CASGAGSSHEQFF. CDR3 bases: TGTGCCAGCGGGGCGGGGAGCTCACATGAGCAGTTCTTC.

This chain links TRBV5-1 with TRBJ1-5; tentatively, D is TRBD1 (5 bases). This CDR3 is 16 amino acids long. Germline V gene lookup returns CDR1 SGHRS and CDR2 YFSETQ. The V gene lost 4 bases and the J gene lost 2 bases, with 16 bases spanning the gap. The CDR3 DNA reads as TGCGCCAGCAGCCCTTCAGCAGGGTTGGGCAATCAGCCCCAGCATTTT. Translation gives CASSPSAGLGNQPQHF.

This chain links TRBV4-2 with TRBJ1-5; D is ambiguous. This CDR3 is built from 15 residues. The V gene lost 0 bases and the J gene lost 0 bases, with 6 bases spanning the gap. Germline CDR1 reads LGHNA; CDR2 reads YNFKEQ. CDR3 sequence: CASSQEQYSNQPQHF. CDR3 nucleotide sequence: TGTGCCAGCAGCCAAGAACAGTATAGCAATCAGCCCCAGCATTTT.

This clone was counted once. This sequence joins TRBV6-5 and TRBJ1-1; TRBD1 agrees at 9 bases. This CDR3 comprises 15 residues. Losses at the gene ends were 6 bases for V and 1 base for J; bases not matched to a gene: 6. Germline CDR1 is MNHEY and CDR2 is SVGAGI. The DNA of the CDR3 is TGTGCCAGCAGAGCCACGGGACAGGGGAACACTGAAGCTTTCTTT. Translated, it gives CASRATGQGNTEAFF.

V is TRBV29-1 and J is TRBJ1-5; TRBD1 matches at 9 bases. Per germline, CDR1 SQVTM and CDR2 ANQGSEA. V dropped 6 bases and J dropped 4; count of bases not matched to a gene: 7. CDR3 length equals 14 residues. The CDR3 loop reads CSVTLGTGNQPQHF. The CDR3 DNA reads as TGCAGCGTGACTTTAGGGACAGGGAATCAGCCCCAGCATTTT.

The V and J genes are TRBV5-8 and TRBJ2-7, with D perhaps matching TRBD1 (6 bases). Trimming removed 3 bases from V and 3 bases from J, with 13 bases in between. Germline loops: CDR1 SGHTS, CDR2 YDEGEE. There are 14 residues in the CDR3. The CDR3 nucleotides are TGTGCCAGCAGCTCCTCCGGGACATACTACGAGCAGTACTTC. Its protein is CASSSSGTYYEQYF. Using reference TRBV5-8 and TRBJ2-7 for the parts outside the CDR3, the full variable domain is EAGVTQSPTHLIKTRGQQATLRCSPISGHTSVYWYQQALGLGLQFLLWYDEGEERNRGNFPPRFSGRQFPNYSSELNVNALELEDSALYLCASSSSGTYYEQYFGPGTRLTVT.

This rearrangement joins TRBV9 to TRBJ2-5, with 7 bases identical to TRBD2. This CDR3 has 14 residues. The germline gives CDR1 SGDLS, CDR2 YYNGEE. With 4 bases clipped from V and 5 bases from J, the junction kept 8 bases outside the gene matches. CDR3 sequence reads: CASSSGGFGETQYF. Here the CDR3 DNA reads TGTGCCAGCAGCTCCGGGGGGTTTGGGGAGACCCAGTACTTC.

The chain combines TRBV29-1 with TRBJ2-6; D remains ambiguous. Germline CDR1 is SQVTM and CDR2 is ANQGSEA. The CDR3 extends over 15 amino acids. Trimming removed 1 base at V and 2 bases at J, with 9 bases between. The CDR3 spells CSVEVRSAGANVLTF. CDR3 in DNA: TGCAGCGTTGAAGTTAGGTCCGCTGGGGCCAACGTCCTGACTTTC.

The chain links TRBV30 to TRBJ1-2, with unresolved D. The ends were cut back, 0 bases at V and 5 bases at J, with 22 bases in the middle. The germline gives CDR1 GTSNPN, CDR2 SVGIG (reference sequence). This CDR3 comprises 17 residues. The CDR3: CAWSVRVMGTPSYGYTF. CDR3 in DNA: TGTGCCTGGAGTGTACGCGTTATGGGTACTCCTTCTTATGGCTACACCTTC.

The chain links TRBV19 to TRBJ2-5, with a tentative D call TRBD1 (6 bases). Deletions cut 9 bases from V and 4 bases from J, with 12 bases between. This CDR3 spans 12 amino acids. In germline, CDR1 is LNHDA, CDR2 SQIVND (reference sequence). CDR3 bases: TGTGCCAGCCAGGGGTTGGGAGAGACCCAGTACTTC. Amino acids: CASQGLGETQYF.

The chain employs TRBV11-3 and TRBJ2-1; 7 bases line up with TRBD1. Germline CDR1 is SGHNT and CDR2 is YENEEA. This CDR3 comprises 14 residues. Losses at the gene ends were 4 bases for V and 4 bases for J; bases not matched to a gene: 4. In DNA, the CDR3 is TGTGCCAGCAGCTCGGGGACAGATTACAATGAGCAGTTCTTC. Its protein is CASSSGTDYNEQFF. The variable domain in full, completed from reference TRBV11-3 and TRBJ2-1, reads EAGVVQSPRYKIIEKKQPVAFWCNPISGHNTLYWYLQNLGQGPELLIRYENEEAVDDSQLPKDRFSAERLKGVDSTLKIQPAELGDSAVYLCASSSGTDYNEQFFGPGTRLTVL.

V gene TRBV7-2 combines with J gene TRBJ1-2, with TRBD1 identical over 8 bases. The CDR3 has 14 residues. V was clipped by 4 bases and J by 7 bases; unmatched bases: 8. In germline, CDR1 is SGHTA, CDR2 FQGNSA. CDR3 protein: CASSSNTRGLGYTF. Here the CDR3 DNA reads TGTGCCAGCAGCTCTAATACCAGGGGGCTTGGCTACACCTTC.

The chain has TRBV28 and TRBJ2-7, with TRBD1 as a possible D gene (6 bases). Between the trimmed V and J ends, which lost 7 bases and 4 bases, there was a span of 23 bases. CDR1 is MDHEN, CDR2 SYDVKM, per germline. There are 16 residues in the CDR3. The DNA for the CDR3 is TGTGCCAGCACCCCAGGAGGCCCCAGGGGTATATACGAGCAGTACTTC. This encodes CASTPGGPRGIYEQYF. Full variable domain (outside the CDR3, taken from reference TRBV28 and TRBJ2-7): DVKVTQSSRYLVKRTGEKVFLECVQDMDHENMFWYRQDPGLGLRLIYFSYDVKMKEKGDIPEGYSVSREKKERFSLILESASTNQTSMYLCASTPGGPRGIYEQYFGPGTRLTVT.

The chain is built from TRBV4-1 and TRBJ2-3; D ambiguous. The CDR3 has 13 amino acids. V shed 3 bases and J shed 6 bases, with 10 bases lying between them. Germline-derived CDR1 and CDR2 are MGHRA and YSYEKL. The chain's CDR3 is CASSQASPDTQYF. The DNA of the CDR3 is TGCGCCAGCAGCCAGGCCTCACCCGATACGCAGTATTTT.

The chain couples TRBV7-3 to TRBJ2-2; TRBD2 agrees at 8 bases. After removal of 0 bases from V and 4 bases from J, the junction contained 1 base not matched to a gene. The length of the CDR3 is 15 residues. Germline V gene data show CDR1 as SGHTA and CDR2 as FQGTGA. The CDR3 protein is CASSLTSGATGELFF. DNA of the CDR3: TGTGCCAGCAGCTTAACTAGCGGGGCCACCGGGGAGCTGTTTTTT.

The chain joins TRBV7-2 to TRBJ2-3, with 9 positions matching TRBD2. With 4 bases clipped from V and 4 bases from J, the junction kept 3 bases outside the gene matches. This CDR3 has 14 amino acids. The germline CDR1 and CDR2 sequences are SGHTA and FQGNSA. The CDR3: CASSSSGASDTQYF. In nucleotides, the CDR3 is TGTGCCAGCAGCTCTAGCGGGGCCTCAGATACGCAGTATTTT. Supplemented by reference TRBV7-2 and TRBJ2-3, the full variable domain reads GAGVSQSPSNKVTEKGKDVELRCDPISGHTALYWYRQSLGQGLEFLIYFQGNSAPDKSGLPSDRFSAERTGGSVSTLTIQRTQQEDSAVYLCASSSSGASDTQYFGPGTRLTVL.

CDR3 DNA sequence: TGTGCCAGCAGACCGACAGGGGCGTACCAAGAGACCCAGTACTTC. This gives the protein CASRPTGAYQETQYF. The chain couples TRBV6-5 to TRBJ2-5; 8 bases map to TRBD1. The V gene end was trimmed by 6 bases and the J gene end by 0 bases; junction bases not matched to a gene: 6. This CDR3 has 15 residues. Germline CDR1 is MNHEY and CDR2 is SVGAGI.

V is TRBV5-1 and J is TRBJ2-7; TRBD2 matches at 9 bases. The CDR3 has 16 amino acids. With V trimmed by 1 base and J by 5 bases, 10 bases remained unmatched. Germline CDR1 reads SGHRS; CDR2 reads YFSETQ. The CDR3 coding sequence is TGCGCCAGCAGCTTGAGGTTAGCGGGGGCTCCTAACGAGCAGTACTTC. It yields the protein CASSLRLAGAPNEQYF.